The present T cell receptor (beta chain) was sequenced within a study of shared clonotypes between healthy human individuals. The germline CDR1 and CDR2 sequences are MNHEY and SVGAGI. V was shortened by 6 bases and J by 8 bases, with 13 bases between the two germline ends. This CDR3 contains 13 residues. The authors ran the assay at deep level. Sequencing used immunoSEQ multiplex PCR; TCRdb keeps in-frame clones, though not all of them. This sample yields fewer than 1.6 million clones, of which approximately 98.5% are seen a single time; approximately 0.38% belongs to the top ten. The source material was naive CD4+ T cells sorted from blood. Sample subset: CD45RA+ positively selected. This clonotype was sampled from a man in his thirties or forties in good health. V and J are TRBV6-5 and TRBJ2-2; perhaps TRBD2 as D (6 bases). CDR3 nucleotides: TGTGCCAGCAGGCAACTAGCTAGTGGGGAGCTGTTTTTT. Translating gives CASRQLASGELFF.